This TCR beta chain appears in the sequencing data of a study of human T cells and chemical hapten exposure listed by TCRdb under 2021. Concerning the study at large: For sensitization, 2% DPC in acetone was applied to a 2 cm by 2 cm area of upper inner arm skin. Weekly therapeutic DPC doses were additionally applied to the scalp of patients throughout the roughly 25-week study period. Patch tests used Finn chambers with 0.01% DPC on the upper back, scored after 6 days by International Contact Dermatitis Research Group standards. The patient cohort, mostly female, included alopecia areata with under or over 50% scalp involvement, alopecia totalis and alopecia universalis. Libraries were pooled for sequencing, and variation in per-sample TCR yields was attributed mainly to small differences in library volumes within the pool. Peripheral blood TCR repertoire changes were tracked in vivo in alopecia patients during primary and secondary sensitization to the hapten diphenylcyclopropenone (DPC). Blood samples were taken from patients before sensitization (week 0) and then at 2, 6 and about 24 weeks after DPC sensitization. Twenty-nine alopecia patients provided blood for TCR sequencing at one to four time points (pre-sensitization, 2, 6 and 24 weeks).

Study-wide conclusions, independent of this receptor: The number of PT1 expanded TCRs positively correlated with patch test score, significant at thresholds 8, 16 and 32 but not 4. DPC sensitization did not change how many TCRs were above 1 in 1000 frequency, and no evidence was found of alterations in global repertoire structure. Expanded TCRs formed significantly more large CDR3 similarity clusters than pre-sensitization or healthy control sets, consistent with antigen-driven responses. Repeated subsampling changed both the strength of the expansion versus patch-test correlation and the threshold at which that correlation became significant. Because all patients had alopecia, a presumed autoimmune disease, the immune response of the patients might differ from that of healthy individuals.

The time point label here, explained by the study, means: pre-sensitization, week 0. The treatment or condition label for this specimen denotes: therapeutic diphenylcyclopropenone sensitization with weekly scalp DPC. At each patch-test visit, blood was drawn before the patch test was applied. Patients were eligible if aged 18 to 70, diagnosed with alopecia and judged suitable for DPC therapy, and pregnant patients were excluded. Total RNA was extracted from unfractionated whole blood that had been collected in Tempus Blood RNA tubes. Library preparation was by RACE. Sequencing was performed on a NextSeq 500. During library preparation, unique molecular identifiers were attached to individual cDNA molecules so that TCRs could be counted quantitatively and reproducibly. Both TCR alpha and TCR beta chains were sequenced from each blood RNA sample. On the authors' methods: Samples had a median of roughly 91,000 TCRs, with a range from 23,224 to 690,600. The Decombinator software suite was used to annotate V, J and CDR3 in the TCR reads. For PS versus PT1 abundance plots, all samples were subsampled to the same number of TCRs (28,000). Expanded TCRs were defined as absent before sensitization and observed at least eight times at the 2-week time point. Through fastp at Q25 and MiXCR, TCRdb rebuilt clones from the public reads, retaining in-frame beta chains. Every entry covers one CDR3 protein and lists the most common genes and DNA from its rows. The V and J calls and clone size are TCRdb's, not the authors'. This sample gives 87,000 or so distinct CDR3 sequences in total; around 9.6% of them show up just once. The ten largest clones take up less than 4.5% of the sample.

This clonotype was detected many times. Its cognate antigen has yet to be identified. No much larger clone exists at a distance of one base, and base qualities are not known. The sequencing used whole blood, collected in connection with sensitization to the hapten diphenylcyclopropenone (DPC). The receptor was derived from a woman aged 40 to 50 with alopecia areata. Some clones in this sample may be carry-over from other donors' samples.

The CDR3 loop reads CASSSDLEQYF. The sequenced DNA is TGTGCCAGCAGCTCAGACTTGGAGCAGTACTTC. Rearrangement joined TRBV12-3 or TRBV12-4 to TRBJ2-7; the D gene identity is not certain. The CDR3 numbers 11 residues from cysteine through phenylalanine. Of the read, only the CDR3 DNA is kept; its 33 bases are in frame from base 1. The V and J ends are trimmed by 6 bases and 7 bases, leaving 10 bases between them.